The T cell receptor beta chain described here comes from a study of T cells in Graves' hyperthyroidism and ophthalmopathy. Study results and limitations: The model predicted ophthalmopathy a median around six months before onset.

This clonotype was detected a few times. Its matching antigen is unknown. TCR beta CDR3 regions were amplified from RNA. During a first-round RT-PCR of the TCR CDR3, the HTBI primer set was used. TCRdb reprocessed the multiplex PCR reads via MiXCR and lists one record per CDR3 protein. The sample has roughly 350,000 distinct CDR3 sequences, roughly 14% seen once. The receptor was isolated from a woman aged 25 to 39 with Graves' hyperthyroidism. Source material: blood.

This CDR3 is CASSFPIPRDTGELFF. The CDR3 DNA reads TGTGCCAGCAGCTTTCCTATCCCCCGGGACACCGGGGAGCTGTTTTTT. This sequence joins TRBV11-2 and TRBJ2-2; no clear D. The CDR3 runs 16 residues. The germline CDR1 and CDR2 sequences are SGHAT and FQNNGV. V was cut by 3 bases and J by 3 bases, with 14 bases left in between.